This TCR beta chain was recovered during a study of T cell responses to AZD1222 COVID-19 vaccine (dated by TCRdb to the early 2020s). A note on the overall study: TCR sequencing covered over 230 trial participants: approximately 200 given two doses of AZD1222 and 26 given two doses of MenACWY control vaccine. Trial participants were enrolled by age into 18-55, 56-69 and 70-plus year subgroups, with about 150, 27 and 61 TCR-sequenced participants respectively.

In the germline V gene (reference sequence), CDR1 corresponds to LNHDA and CDR2 to SQIVND. The CDR3 sequence holds 12 residues, the cysteine and phenylalanine included. Only CDR3 DNA is held: 36 bases, read in frame from base 1. The V and J ends are trimmed by 5 bases and 8 bases, leaving 10 bases between them. Overall results and qualifications from the work: The vaccine-associated CD4 TCRs covered the entire spike protein, and the dominant responses fell in regions 160-218 and 743-854. Spike-specific TCR breadth and depth rose significantly after two AZD1222 doses compared with day 0 and with MenACWY recipients. In the small 56-69-year group, the increase in depth fell short of significance, most likely because of low power. Conclusions about previously exposed vaccinees are limited because only five to seven AZD1222 recipients were SARS-CoV-2 seropositive at baseline. Epitopes outside the regions mutated in the B.1.351 and B.1.1.7 variants were reportedly recognized by nearly half of the unique spike-specific TCRs. Participants were mostly white British and included more females than males, and it was suggested by the authors that clonal diversity may have been underestimated. Because no day 14 peak-response samples were available, repertoires were characterized only after the peak T cell response.

The CDR3 regions of human TCRbeta chains were analyzed by immunosequencing. The authors' analysis ran thus. TCRs in the repertoires were compared against a reference library of SARS-CoV-2-specific TCRs that had been generated with the MIRA antigen-specificity platform. Breadth was defined as the fraction of unique TCRs that were SARS-CoV-2-associated. Depth was defined as the fraction of total T cells that were SARS-CoV-2-associated. Using the MIRA data, each spike-specific TCR was mapped to the spike region that the TCR reacts to and placed in a CD4 or CD8 class. Log10-transformed breadth and depth values were compared by one-way ANOVA with Sidak's multiple comparisons tests. Entries here come from immuneACCESS through TCRdb and include only in-frame sequences with V and J called. Some clones fail to appear in such tables; in the studies checked, an unresolved V gene covers under half of the shortfall, and the cause of the remainder is unknown. That table is the source of V, J and clone size, and D and trimming were worked out from the DNA. The sample profile shows 180,000 or so clones; approximately 90% of them were found once. The ten top clones hold 1.5% to 2% of the sample.

The meaning of the sample's time point label: about 28 days (+/-7) after the second vaccine dose. Because spike-specific TCR depth and breadth did not differ between the two schedules, AZD1222 recipients who got a second dose at roughly 4 weeks were pooled with those who got a second dose at roughly 12 weeks. Vaccinee samples came from UK trials COV001 and COV002, including a single-blind randomized controlled phase 2/3 trial of AZD1222 (ChAdOx1 nCoV-19) in healthy adults. For TCRbeta chain sequencing, PBMC samples were collected from trial participants at day 0 and at day 28 after the second dose. Of note for this clone: Which antigen it targets is not known. No base quality information exists; no much larger clone differs at one position.

The sequence links TRBV19 to TRBJ1-3; matching of 5 bases hints at TRBD1 as the D gene. The sequencing used peripheral blood, collected 28 days after the second AZD1222 dose. This clonotype was sampled from an adult who received the AZD1222 COVID-19 vaccine. The nucleotide sequence reads TGTGCCAGTAGTGGAGTGGGGGACACCATATATTTT. It is translated as CASSGVGDTIYF.